This T cell receptor beta chain was recovered during a study of early T cells in non-severe SARS-CoV-2 infection. This CDR3 contains 16 residues. CDR1 is SGHRS and CDR2 is YFSETQ in the germline V gene. Trimming removed 5 bases from V and 6 bases from J; junction bases left unmatched: 9. TCRdb fed the 5' RACE reads into MiXCR, producing one record per CDR3 protein. The sample includes approximately 45,000 distinct CDR3 sequences, around 6% of them seen just once. The clonotype was recovered from an adult who was a healthcare worker with PCR-confirmed SARS-CoV-2 infection or an uninfected control (not recorded which). Specimen: whole blood. This chain links TRBV5-1 with TRBJ1-6; 9 nucleotides align to TRBD1. CDR3 loop: CASSSLPGQGNSPLHF. CDR3 bases: TGCGCCAGCAGTTCGCTCCCGGGACAGGGTAATTCACCCCTCCACTTT.